This TCR beta chain stems from a study of blood T cell repertoires in COVID-19. Authors' data handling: The authors estimated nucleated cell counts from reference gene primer amplification. TCRdb keeps only in-frame clones here, not all; method: immunoSEQ multiplex PCR. V and J calls plus clone size are reproduced from that table; the DNA served to infer D and trimming. This table holds approximately 93,000 clones, 88% found once. Germline values: CDR1 SGHAT, CDR2 FQNNGV. This CDR3 has 17 amino acids. V lost 6 bases, J lost 1 base, and 12 bases stayed unmatched. Sequencing input: peripheral blood. The sequence was obtained from a man aged 45 to 65 with COVID-19, enrolled during active disease. The chain has TRBV11-2 and TRBJ2-1; 7 bases fit TRBD2. In nucleotides, the CDR3 is TGTGCCAGCAGTCCTAATCGCCTAGCGGCGTCCTACAATGAGCAGTTCTTC. This encodes CASSPNRLAASYNEQFF.